Shown below are 19 T cell receptor beta chains from a single sample sequenced in a study of blood T cell repertoires in COVID-19. Sequencing was performed with immunoSEQ multiplex PCR; in TCRdb, only in-frame clones are kept and a portion is missing. The profile shows about 110,000 clones, 84% of them singletons. Sequencing used peripheral blood. These TCRs come from a human donor in a cohort sampled during active COVID-19.

V usage is TRBV11-2 and J usage is TRBJ2-3; 15 bases fit TRBD2. CDR1 and CDR2 (germline): SGHAT, FQNNGV. There are 16 residues in the CDR3. After removal of 1 base from V and 5 bases from J, the junction contained 1 base not matched to a gene. CDR3 sequence: CASSLGGLAGGDTQYF. The CDR3 DNA reads as TGTGCCAGCAGCTTAGGGGGACTAGCGGGAGGAGATACGCAGTATTTT. Combining the CDR3 with reference TRBV11-2 and TRBJ2-3 gives the whole variable domain EAGVAQSPRYKIIEKRQSVAFWCNPISGHATLYWYQQILGQGPKLLIQFQNNGVVDDSQLPKDRFSAERLKGVDSTLKIQPAKLEDSAVYLCASSLGGLAGGDTQYFGPGTRLTVL.

V gene TRBV24-1 combines with J gene TRBJ1-1; D may be TRBD1 (5 bases). Germline loops: CDR1 KGHDR, CDR2 SFDVKD. Between the trimmed V and J ends, which lost 8 bases and 4 bases, there was a span of 19 bases. CDR3 length: 15 amino acids. CDR3 nucleotides: TGTGCCACCAACCTTCATCGGGGGGACGGCACTGAAGCTTTCTTT. Amino acid sequence: CATNLHRGDGTEAFF.

A few counts support this clone. J is TRBJ1-6 and V is TRBV27; 9 bases agree with TRBD1. This CDR3 has 16 residues. Germline loops: CDR1 MNHEY, CDR2 SMNVEV (reference sequence). Trimming removed 3 bases from V and 10 bases from J; junction bases left unmatched: 10. The CDR3 DNA sequence: TGTGCCAGCAGTTTTTCGCCGCAGGGGACAGGGTCACCCCTCCACTTT. Translation: CASSFSPQGTGSPLHF.

The chain couples TRBV19 to TRBJ1-1; maybe TRBD1 (6 bases). The CDR3 sequence is 14 residues long. Germline CDR1 LNHDA, CDR2 SQIVND (reference sequence). Trimming left V 3 bases short and J 1 base short, with 9 bases between. The DNA for the CDR3 is TGTGCCAGTAGTATGACAGGCGCGAACACTGAAGCTTTCTTT. It specifies CASSMTGANTEAFF. The full variable domain, its missing parts supplied by reference TRBV19 and TRBJ1-1, is DGGITQSPKYLFRKEGQNVTLSCEQNLNHDAMYWYRQDPGQGLRLIYYSQIVNDFQKGDIAEGYSVSREKKESFPLTVTSAQKNPTAFYLCASSMTGANTEAFFGQGTRLTVV.

V and J are TRBV5-1 and TRBJ2-5; the match to TRBD1 covers 7 bases. The junction had 7 bases not matched to a gene; V was cut back by 4 bases and J by 4 bases. The CDR3 covers 14 residues. In germline, CDR1 is SGHRS, CDR2 YFSETQ. The CDR3 DNA reads as TGCGCCAGCAGCGAGCGACAGGGTGGAGAGACCCAGTACTTC. This encodes CASSERQGGETQYF.

This chain connects TRBV11-3 to TRBJ2-1; D possibly corresponds to TRBD2 (5 bases). V was pared by 5 bases and J by 7 bases, with 15 bases between. The CDR3 spans 14 residues. Germline CDR1 and CDR2: SGHNT and YENEEA. CDR3 residues: CASSTTGVKNEQFF. The DNA of the CDR3 is TGTGCCAGCAGCACCACCGGGGTCAAAAATGAGCAGTTCTTC. Variable domain in full (rest from reference TRBV11-3 and TRBJ2-1): EAGVVQSPRYKIIEKKQPVAFWCNPISGHNTLYWYLQNLGQGPELLIRYENEEAVDDSQLPKDRFSAERLKGVDSTLKIQPAELGDSAVYLCASSTTGVKNEQFFGPGTRLTVL.

This CDR3 reads CASSQRQGNTGELFF. Here the CDR3 DNA reads TGCGCCAGCAGCCAACGACAGGGGAACACCGGGGAGCTGTTTTTT. The chain uses TRBV5-1 and TRBJ2-2; 7 bases align to TRBD1. This CDR3 comprises 15 residues. V dropped 4 bases and J dropped 1; count of bases not matched to a gene: 4. Germline V gene sequence: CDR1 SGHRS, CDR2 YFSETQ.

This chain joins TRBV7-9 and TRBJ2-3; D is possibly TRBD1 (6 bases). The CDR3 runs to 14 residues. Between the trimmed V and J ends, which lost 5 bases and 3 bases, there was a span of 12 bases. The germline gives CDR1 SEHNR, CDR2 FQNEAQ (reference sequence). The CDR3 reads CASSPNGQTDTQYF. The CDR3 coding sequence is TGTGCCAGCAGCCCCAACGGACAGACAGATACGCAGTATTTT.

The chain carries TRBV7-2 and TRBJ2-1; D ambiguous. The CDR3 has 15 amino acids. Looked up from germline, CDR1 is SGHTA and CDR2 is FQGNSA. V lost 1 base to trimming and J lost 5 bases, with 12 bases between them. The CDR3 region is CASSLEAIANNEQFF. CDR3 coding DNA: TGTGCCAGCAGCTTAGAAGCCATTGCCAACAATGAGCAGTTCTTC. Full variable domain (missing parts from reference TRBV7-2 and TRBJ2-1): GAGVSQSPSNKVTEKGKDVELRCDPISGHTALYWYRQSLGQGLEFLIYFQGNSAPDKSGLPSDRFSAERTGGSVSTLTIQRTQQEDSAVYLCASSLEAIANNEQFFGPGTRLTVL.

The chain uses TRBV5-1 and TRBJ2-5; TRBD2 matches 9 bases. V was pared by 0 bases and J by 5 bases, with 5 bases of the junction left unmatched. The V gene's germline CDR1 is SGHRS and CDR2 YFSETQ. CDR3 length equals 15 residues. The CDR3 DNA follows: TGCGCCAGCAGCTTGGTAGCGGGAGAAGGGGAGACCCAGTACTTC. Translation: CASSLVAGEGETQYF.

V and J are TRBV5-1 and TRBJ2-7; D possibly corresponds to TRBD2 (7 bases). CDR3 length: 16 amino acids. V gave up 1 base and J gave up 3 bases, with 17 bases separating them. Looked up from germline, CDR1 is SGHRS and CDR2 is YFSETQ. The CDR3 DNA is TGCGCCAGCAGCTTGAGGGCCGGGGGGCGCGACTACGAGCAGTACTTC. It is translated as CASSLRAGGRDYEQYF.

The J gene is TRBJ1-2, the V gene TRBV18; D unresolved. The CDR3 consists of 14 residues. The germline V gene has CDR1 KGHSH and CDR2 LQKENI. Trimming took 3 bases from V and 1 from J, leaving 9 bases between them. CDR3 nucleotide sequence: TGTGCCAGCTCACCGGATGCGGATAACTATGGCTACACCTTC. Amino acid sequence: CASSPDADNYGYTF.

This clone occurred once. The V gene is TRBV6-5, the J gene TRBJ1-1; no reliable D call. V was clipped by 4 bases and J by 0 bases, with 9 bases between them. Germline V gene lookup returns CDR1 MNHEY and CDR2 SVGAGI. This CDR3 comprises 14 residues. CDR3: CASSLVGMNTEAFF. The CDR3 DNA sequence: TGTGCCAGCAGTTTGGTCGGGATGAACACTGAAGCTTTCTTT.

The V call is TRBV6-6, the J call TRBJ2-1; D is undetermined. The CDR3 spans 16 residues. Deletions cut 0 bases from V and 6 bases from J, with 15 bases between. Germline CDR1 is MNHNY and CDR2 is SVGAGI (reference sequence). The CDR3 DNA sequence: TGTGCCAGCAGTTACTCGGCCCTAGGAATTGGCAATGAGCAGTTCTTC. It translates to CASSYSALGIGNEQFF.

The V gene is TRBV2, the J gene TRBJ1-1; D is uncertain. This CDR3 is 13 amino acids long. V was cut by 3 bases and J by 11 bases, with 16 bases left in between. Germline CDR1 SNHLY, CDR2 FYNNEI. CDR3 amino acids: CASSDPTGYVAFF. DNA of the CDR3: TGTGCCAGCAGTGACCCTACCGGTTATGTGGCTTTCTTT. Full variable domain (remainder filled in from reference TRBV2 and TRBJ1-1): EPEVTQTPSHQVTQMGQEVILRCVPISNHLYFYWYRQILGQKVEFLVSFYNNEISEKSEIFDDQFSVERPDGSNFTLKIRSTKLEDSAMYFCASSDPTGYVAFFGQGTRLTVV.

The rearrangement joins TRBV6-5 to TRBJ1-2; no definite D call. CDR3 size: 14 residues. Trimming stripped 0 bases from V and 4 bases from J, with 9 bases between. CDR1 and CDR2 from the germline V gene are MNHEY and SVGAGI. This CDR3 is CASSYSGSIYGYTF. In DNA form, the CDR3 reads TGTGCCAGCAGTTACTCTGGGAGCATCTATGGCTACACCTTC.

The gene calls are TRBV11-3 and TRBJ2-5; tentatively, D is TRBD1 (5 bases). CDR3 length: 14 residues. Trimming cost V 5 bases and J 1 base, with 11 bases left between them. Germline loops: CDR1 SGHNT, CDR2 YENEEA. CDR3 residues: CASSLDSRQETQYF. The CDR3 DNA reads TGTGCCAGCAGCCTCGACAGTCGCCAAGAGACCCAGTACTTC.

The chain couples TRBV7-9 to TRBJ2-1; 7 bases fit TRBD1. This CDR3 is 15 amino acids long. V lost 5 bases and J lost 0; bases outside the gene matches: 4. Germline-derived CDR1 and CDR2 are SEHNR and FQNEAQ (reference sequence). Here the CDR3 reads CASSGTAISYNEQFF. The DNA of the CDR3 is TGTGCCAGCAGCGGGACAGCCATCTCCTACAATGAGCAGTTCTTC.

About this clone: The sample holds other DNA sequences that translate to the same CDR3. The chain carries TRBV28 and TRBJ1-5; no definite D call. CDR3 length: 12 amino acids. The V end was cut by 3 bases, the J end by 7 bases, with 7 bases between. CDR1 and CDR2 from the germline V gene are MDHEN and SYDVKM. DNA of the CDR3: TGTGCCAGCAGTTTCTCGCGCCAGCCCCAGCATTTT. The encoded protein is CASSFSRQPQHF.